This T cell receptor (beta chain) was sequenced for a study of T-cell memory formation after mild COVID-19. Study observations and caveats: Unconfirmed was the SARS-CoV-2 specificity of second-wave clones that peaked on day 37. The main location of contracting CD4+ clones was CM and EM, and that of contracting CD8+ clones was EMRA. In pre-infection memory, a portion of responding clones appeared, which suggested that cross-reactive memory joined. Clones that contracted from day 15 to 85 were balanced CD4/CD8, while later expanders leaned CD4+.

Germline-derived CDR1 and CDR2 are MNHEY and SVGAGI. This CDR3 is 16 amino acids long. After removal of 5 bases from V and 7 bases from J, the junction contained 11 bases not matched to a gene. Points on this clonotype: The antigen remains undetermined.

TCRdb called the 5' RACE reads again in MiXCR, with one record for every CDR3 protein. Among some 250,000 distinct CDR3 sequences listed, 8.5% to 9.5% were seen once. This sequence joins TRBV6-5 and TRBJ2-2, with 9 nucleotides matching TRBD1. The TCR originated in a man aged 18 to 30 who had mild COVID-19 (a few samples of this study predate the infection). Cell type and time point are not known. The sequenced sample consisted of PBMCs or a T cell subset sorted from them (not recorded which). The CDR3 loop is CASSPRGTGFLGELFF. CDR3 nucleotide sequence: TGTGCCAGCAGTCCCAGAGGGACAGGGTTTCTCGGGGAGCTGTTTTTT.